One sample yielded the 15 T cell receptor beta chains listed below, sequenced in a study of blood T cells in healthy people across ages. A second about 6 to 11 cycle PCR used barcoded and J-beta primers. TCRdb reprocessed the 5' RACE reads via MiXCR and lists one record per CDR3 protein. The table has about 1.5 million distinct CDR3 sequences, 35% to 45% seen once. Sequencing input: blood. These receptors were obtained from a woman aged 18-30 years in good health.

This clonotype has just one count. V is TRBV20-1 and J is TRBJ2-5, with 9 bases aligning to TRBD1. The CDR3 runs 16 residues. The V and J ends lost 0 bases and 1 base, in that order; junction bases with no gene match: 6. Per the germline V gene, CDR1 is DFQATT and CDR2 is SNEGSKA (reference sequence). The CDR3 spells CSARDSGTGTQETQYF. The CDR3 nucleotides are TGCAGTGCTAGAGATTCCGGGACAGGGACCCAAGAGACCCAGTACTTC.

V gene TRBV10-3 combines with J gene TRBJ2-1; a weak D match, TRBD2 (5 bases). The CDR3 sequence is 17 residues long. CDR1 and CDR2 (germline): ENHRY, SYGVKD. The germline V and J ends were trimmed by 0 bases and 0 bases, with 12 bases remaining between them. The CDR3 protein is CAISESNPSSSYNEQFF. CDR3 sequence (DNA): TGTGCCATCAGTGAGTCGAATCCTAGCAGCTCCTACAATGAGCAGTTCTTC.

This clonotype turned up a few times. The chain carries TRBV4-3 and TRBJ2-7; 12 positions match TRBD2. This CDR3 is 14 amino acids long. Germline loops: CDR1 LGHNA, CDR2 YSLEER. The junction had 5 bases not matched to a gene; V was cut back by 4 bases and J by 7 bases. DNA of the CDR3: TGCGCCAGCAGCCCTAGCGGGGGGGCGAGAGAGCAGTACTTC. Translated, it gives CASSPSGGAREQYF.

This clonotype was observed a few times. J is TRBJ1-2 and V is TRBV20-1, with 9 bases matching TRBD1. The germline V gene encodes CDR1 DFQATT and CDR2 SNEGSKA (reference sequence). This CDR3 is built from 12 residues. This CDR3 is CRGGGQGYGYTF. In DNA form, the CDR3 reads TGCAGAGGAGGTGGACAGGGGTATGGCTACACCTTC.

The V gene is TRBV10-3, the J gene TRBJ2-7, with TRBD2 matching 7 bases. The J segment lost 2 bases and the V segment lost 3 bases, leaving 7 bases of the junction unmatched. This CDR3 region has 15 residues. Germline loops: CDR1 ENHRY, CDR2 SYGVKD. DNA of the CDR3: TGTGCCATCAGTGATCGGGGGGAGGCTACCTACGAGCAGTACTTC. Its protein is CAISDRGEATYEQYF.

This clonotype was recorded a few times. This rearrangement joins TRBV27 to TRBJ1-1; D is unclear. Germline loops: CDR1 MNHEY, CDR2 SMNVEV (reference sequence). V lost 1 base to trimming and J lost 1 base, with 10 bases between them. The CDR3 is 15 amino acids. The CDR3 region is CASSLLGRANTEAFF. In DNA form, the CDR3 reads TGTGCCAGCAGTTTATTGGGGAGGGCGAACACTGAAGCTTTCTTT.

CDR3 DNA: TGTGCCAGCAGTTACTCGGGGGTTTGGAAATACGAGCAGTACTTC. This translates into CASSYSGVWKYEQYF. This chain uses TRBV6-2 or TRBV6-3 with TRBJ2-5; possibly TRBD1 or TRBD2 for D (5 bases each). The J call may be wrong; the DNA end is better matched by TRBJ2-7. This CDR3 comprises 15 residues. Germline V gives CDR1 MNHEY, CDR2 SVGEGT.

V and J are TRBV4-1 and TRBJ1-1; TRBD1 might be the D (5 bases). This CDR3 contains 15 residues. Germline-derived CDR1 and CDR2 are MGHRA and YSYEKL. Between the trimmed V and J ends, which lost 7 bases and 6 bases, there was a span of 21 bases. The CDR3 DNA reads TGCGCCAGCAAAACCGGAGGGACCTACGGCTCTGAAGCTTTCTTT. It translates to CASKTGGTYGSEAFF.

The gene calls are TRBV21-1 and TRBJ1-6. TRBV21-1 is a pseudogene segment. The CDR3 sequence is 14 residues long. This CDR3 reads CASSKEGEGPPPHF. The CDR3 coding sequence is TGTGCCAGCAGCAAGGAGGGGGAGGGTCCACCCCCCCACTTT.

This clonotype was counted many times. The J gene is TRBJ2-4, the V gene TRBV5-1; D gene ambiguous. The end of the DNA is better explained by TRBJ2-7, so the J call may be wrong. The CDR3 sequence is 12 residues long. Germline lookup yields CDR1 SGHRS and CDR2 YFSETQ. The CDR3 DNA sequence: TGCGCCAGCAGCTTGGAGGGCCACGAGCAGTACTTC. Amino acids: CASSLEGHEQYF.

The V gene is TRBV6-5, the J gene TRBJ1-1; 8 bases align to TRBD1. Germline CDR1 is MNHEY and CDR2 is SVGAGI. The junction had 7 bases not matched to a gene; V was cut back by 6 bases and J by 7 bases. CDR3 length: 13 residues. The CDR3 bases are TGTGCCAGCAGGCCACAGGGGGTGGGTGAAGCTTTCTTT. Translation: CASRPQGVGEAFF.

The V call is TRBV3-1, the J call TRBJ2-1, with D uncertain. Germline V CDR1 and CDR2: LGHDT, YNNKEL (reference sequence). V gave up 4 bases and J gave up 2 bases, with 15 bases separating them. The CDR3 extends over 16 amino acids. DNA for the CDR3: TGTGCCAGCAGCCGCGTGAATCGTGGCACCTACAATGAGCAGTTCTTC. Its translation is CASSRVNRGTYNEQFF.

In its sample, this clonotype was seen once. CDR3 amino acids: CASHPSRSNQPQHF. DNA for the CDR3: TGTGCCAGCCATCCCTCTCGGTCCAATCAGCCCCAGCATTTT. The J gene is TRBJ1-5, the V gene TRBV6-2 or TRBV6-3; D not resolved. Germline lookup yields CDR1 MNHEY and CDR2 SVGEGT. V dropped 8 bases and J dropped 3 bases, with 14 bases sitting between them. The CDR3 spans 14 residues.

This clonotype was seen only a few times. The chain combines TRBV20-1 with TRBJ1-2; 10 bases fit TRBD1. Germline assignment: CDR1 DFQATT and CDR2 SNEGSKA (reference sequence). V gave up 7 bases and J gave up 7 bases; unmatched junction bases: 6. CDR3 length equals 12 residues. This chain's CDR3 is CSGLDRGLGYTF. The CDR3 region has the DNA TGCAGTGGCCTTGACAGGGGGCTTGGCTACACCTTC.

Notes on this clonotype: This could be a read error, since a much larger clone is one nucleotide away. The rearrangement links TRBV9 to TRBJ1-4; D gene ambiguous. V was trimmed by 0 bases and J by 5 bases, leaving 5 bases between them. Germline V gene lookup returns CDR1 SGDLS and CDR2 YYNGEE. The CDR3 extends over 13 amino acids. The CDR3 here is CASSVVPNEKLFF. The CDR3 DNA reads as TGTGCCAGCAGCGTAGTACCCAATGAAAAACTGTTTTTT.